The 30 T cell receptor beta chains below were found in one sample sequenced in a study of blood T cell repertoires in COVID-19 (dated by TCRdb to 2020 to 2022). Preparation of the library involved the immunoSEQ multiplex PCR assay. What TCRdb holds here is the immuneACCESS table cut down to in-frame rearrangements. Part of the clones is not present; checked against another copy, under half of the missing clones reflect an unresolved V gene, and the others are unexplained. The sample contains around 260,000 clones, 75% to 95% of them found a single time. 1% to 1.3% of the sample is held by the ten biggest clonotypes. Material for sequencing was PBMCs or T cells enriched from blood (not recorded which). These receptor sequences come from a woman in her twenties or thirties who had recovered from COVID-19.

The V and J genes are TRBV7-2 and TRBJ2-5, with 10 positions matching TRBD2. The CDR3 spans 15 residues. Germline V gene data show CDR1 as SGHTA and CDR2 as FQGNSA. The trim removed 1 base at V and 7 bases at J, leaving 6 bases unmatched. The CDR3 here is CASSLGTSGLGTQYF. The CDR3, as DNA: TGTGCCAGCAGCTTAGGGACTAGCGGCCTGGGGACCCAGTACTTC.

The chain uses TRBV5-1 and TRBJ1-4; maybe TRBD1 (6 bases). The germline CDR1 and CDR2 sequences are SGHRS and YFSETQ. V lost 0 bases and J lost 7, with 16 bases in between. This CDR3 is built from 16 residues. The CDR3 loop is CASSLAPGGKGEKLFF. DNA of the CDR3: TGCGCCAGCAGCTTGGCTCCGGGGGGCAAGGGTGAAAAACTGTTTTTT.

J is TRBJ2-7 and V is TRBV6-2 or TRBV6-3; 7 bases agree with TRBD1. Germline CDR1 and CDR2: MNHEY and SVGEGT. This CDR3 comprises 13 residues. V gave up 2 bases and J gave up 7 bases; unmatched junction bases: 5. The CDR3 loop reads CASSYGTVLEQYF. CDR3 nucleotides: TGTGCCAGCAGTTACGGGACAGTCTTGGAGCAGTACTTC.

The chain couples TRBV6-6 to TRBJ1-4, with TRBD1 matching 12 bases. V dropped 6 bases and J dropped 9; count of bases not matched to a gene: 5. CDR3 length: 14 amino acids. Germline V gene sequence: CDR1 MNHNY, CDR2 SVGAGI (reference sequence). The CDR3 spells CASSTGTGGQKLFF. CDR3 sequence (DNA): TGTGCCAGCAGCACCGGGACAGGGGGCCAAAAACTGTTTTTT.

The chain is built from TRBV18 and TRBJ2-1, with 10 bases aligning to TRBD2. The length of the CDR3 is 15 residues. Losses at the gene ends were 6 bases for V and 3 bases for J; bases not matched to a gene: 5. Germline CDR1 and CDR2: KGHSH and LQKENI. CDR3 sequence reads: CASSAASGSYNEQFF. The CDR3 DNA reads TGTGCCAGCTCGGCCGCTAGCGGGAGCTACAATGAGCAGTTCTTC.

This chain connects TRBV28 to TRBJ1-1; TRBD1 is a possible D gene (5 bases). CDR3 length: 14 residues. V was trimmed by 5 bases and J by 3 bases, leaving 13 bases between them. CDR1 MDHEN and CDR2 SYDVKM come from the germline V gene. The CDR3 DNA sequence: TGTGCCAGCAGTCGGCCTGGGGCCTACACTGAAGCTTTCTTT. This encodes CASSRPGAYTEAFF.

This chain joins TRBV9 and TRBJ1-6, with D possibly being TRBD1 (6 bases). Germline CDR1 SGDLS, CDR2 YYNGEE. This CDR3 is 15 amino acids long. Trimming shortened V by 4 bases and J by 7 bases, and 15 bases separated the two germline ends. CDR3 sequence (DNA): TGTGCCAGCAGCCCCCCGGGACAAGGAAATTCACCCCTCCACTTT. It is translated as CASSPPGQGNSPLHF.

The chain uses TRBV4-3 and TRBJ1-4; TRBD1 agrees at 11 bases. Germline loops: CDR1 LGHNA, CDR2 YSLEER. J was trimmed by 6 bases and V by 3 bases; bases with no gene match: 6. The CDR3 covers 16 residues. CDR3 DNA sequence: TGCGCCAGCAGCCAGGACAGGGGGCCGGCGGATGAAAAACTGTTTTTT. This encodes CASSQDRGPADEKLFF.

This chain links TRBV28 with TRBJ2-7; 12 nucleotides align to TRBD2. CDR1 is MDHEN and CDR2 is SYDVKM in the germline V gene. V shed 5 bases and J 4 bases; nucleotides not matched to a gene: 6. This CDR3 is built from 15 residues. The CDR3 region is CASSPGLAGKYEQYF. CDR3 coding DNA: TGTGCCAGCAGTCCAGGACTAGCGGGAAAGTACGAGCAGTACTTC.

The chain is built from TRBV19 and TRBJ1-5; no firm D call. The CDR3 spans 13 residues. Germline assignment: CDR1 LNHDA and CDR2 SQIVND (reference sequence). V lost 6 bases, J lost 1 base, and 7 bases lay in between. CDR3 coding DNA: TGTGCCAGTAGGAGAGGGAGCAATCAGCCCCAGCATTTT. Protein sequence: CASRRGSNQPQHF.

This chain connects TRBV29-1 to TRBJ1-5, with a tentative D call TRBD1 (5 bases). Germline V lookup: CDR1 SQVTM, CDR2 ANQGSEA. This CDR3 has 14 amino acids. Trimming cost V 1 base and J 4 bases, with 11 bases left between them. CDR3 nucleotide sequence: TGCAGCGTTGAAGTCCCGGGACTAAATCAGCCCCAGCATTTT. Protein product: CSVEVPGLNQPQHF.

The V call is TRBV5-1, the J call TRBJ2-1, with TRBD2 matching 16 bases. Germline V gene sequence: CDR1 SGHRS, CDR2 YFSETQ. This CDR3 spans 16 amino acids. V was clipped by 3 bases and J by 6 bases; unmatched bases: 3. The DNA of the CDR3 is TGCGCCAGCAGCTCGGGACTAGCGGGAGGGTTCAATGAGCAGTTCTTC. Translation: CASSSGLAGGFNEQFF.

The V and J genes are TRBV15 and TRBJ1-5; D unclear. Germline CDR1 is LNHNV and CDR2 is YYDKDF (reference sequence). V gave up 1 base and J gave up 2 bases, with 9 bases separating them. This CDR3 comprises 15 residues. CDR3 sequence: CATSRGAWRNQPQHF. CDR3 bases: TGTGCCACCAGCAGAGGGGCGTGGCGCAATCAGCCCCAGCATTTT.

The chain carries TRBV24-1 and TRBJ2-1, with 8 bases lining up with TRBD2. V lost 4 bases and J lost 0; bases outside the gene matches: 4. This CDR3 spans 16 amino acids. The germline V gene has CDR1 KGHDR and CDR2 SFDVKD. The CDR3 nucleotides read TGTGCCACCAGTGACCCGAGCGGGAGCTCCTACAATGAGCAGTTCTTC. It encodes CATSDPSGSSYNEQFF.

This chain connects TRBV2 to TRBJ2-3; D gene unclear. This CDR3 region has 15 residues. Trimming removed 3 bases from V and 2 bases from J, with 12 bases in between. Germline lookup yields CDR1 SNHLY and CDR2 FYNNEI. In DNA form, the CDR3 reads TGTGCCAGCAGTGATTCCCGGAGCCCCACAGATACGCAGTATTTT. Protein product: CASSDSRSPTDTQYF.

The chain uses TRBV27 and TRBJ2-1; 9 bases agree with TRBD1. Germline V lookup: CDR1 MNHEY, CDR2 SMNVEV (reference sequence). The CDR3 extends over 17 amino acids. Trimming took 3 bases from V and 1 from J; bases not matched to a gene: 7. The CDR3 nucleotides are TGTGCCAGCAGTTTCCCCGGGACAGGGACATCCTACAATGAGCAGTTCTTC. Its protein product is CASSFPGTGTSYNEQFF.

This clone has only one observation. The J gene is TRBJ1-6, the V gene TRBV30; 7 bases fit TRBD1. Losses at the gene ends were 7 bases for V and 7 bases for J; bases not matched to a gene: 7. CDR1 and CDR2 from the germline V gene are GTSNPN and SVGIG (reference sequence). The CDR3 length is 13 residues. CDR3 DNA sequence: TGTGCCTTGACGGGACAGCAAAATTCACCCCTCCACTTT. This encodes CALTGQQNSPLHF.

This clone was counted a single time. This rearrangement joins TRBV5-5 to TRBJ2-7; the match to TRBD2 covers 8 bases. V lost 0 bases and J lost 3; bases outside the gene matches: 5. CDR3 size: 15 residues. CDR1 and CDR2 (germline): SGHKS, YYEKEE (reference sequence). The DNA for the CDR3 is TGTGCCAGCAGCTTGGGAGCTAGCGGGCACTACGAGCAGTACTTC. This sequence encodes CASSLGASGHYEQYF. Full variable domain (missing parts from reference TRBV5-5 and TRBJ2-7): DAGVTQSPTHLIKTRGQQVTLRCSPISGHKSVSWYQQVLGQGPQFIFQYYEKEERGRGNFPDRFSARQFPNYSSELNVNALLLGDSALYLCASSLGASGHYEQYFGPGTRLTVT.

This clone was picked up one time. This chain uses TRBV6-1 with TRBJ2-7, with 10 bases aligning to TRBD2. The CDR3 runs 19 residues. Trimming took 1 base from V and 5 from J; bases not matched to a gene: 17. Germline values: CDR1 MNHNS, CDR2 SASEGT. CDR3: CASSEERDRASGRRNEQYF. CDR3 coding DNA: TGTGCCAGCAGTGAAGAGAGGGATCGGGCTAGCGGGAGACGTAACGAGCAGTACTTC.

The CDR3 spells CASSSRQVDQPQHF. The DNA for the CDR3 is TGTGCCAGCAGCTCCCGACAGGTCGATCAGCCCCAGCATTTT. This sequence joins TRBV5-5 and TRBJ1-5, with TRBD1 as a possible D gene (6 bases). The CDR3 sequence is 14 residues long. V was clipped by 3 bases and J by 5 bases, with 12 bases between them. CDR1 SGHKS and CDR2 YYEKEE come from the germline V gene (reference sequence).

V gene TRBV19 combines with J gene TRBJ2-1; tentatively, D is TRBD2 (5 bases). Germline CDR1 LNHDA, CDR2 SQIVND (reference sequence). Trimming left V 7 bases short and J 10 bases short, with 11 bases between. This CDR3 has 11 amino acids. CDR3 sequence (DNA): TGTGCCAGTACATTAGCGCAGGAGCAGTTCTTC. Protein product: CASTLAQEQFF.

The rearrangement uses TRBV5-6 and TRBJ2-5; D might be TRBD1 (6 bases). The CDR3 runs to 13 residues. V shed 3 bases and J shed 10 bases, with 16 bases lying between them. Germline values: CDR1 SGHDT, CDR2 YYEEEE. CDR3 sequence reads: CASSYGTSRDQYF. Here the CDR3 DNA reads TGTGCCAGCAGCTACGGGACATCCCGGGACCAGTACTTC.

CDR3 loop: CASSFSDPSYEQYF. The DNA for the CDR3 is TGTGCCAGCAGTTTCAGCGACCCCTCCTACGAGCAGTACTTC. The chain employs TRBV27 and TRBJ2-7; no clear D. Trimming stripped 3 bases from V and 0 bases from J, with 9 bases between. CDR1 and CDR2 (germline): MNHEY, SMNVEV (reference sequence). The CDR3 length is 14 residues.

Notes on this clone: Germline and junction disagree at one end, which may indicate a read error. The genes are TRBV3-1 (or the pseudogene TRBV3-2) and TRBJ2-1, with D possibly TRBD2 on 6 matching bases. This CDR3 comprises 15 residues. Germline values: CDR1 LGHDT, CDR2 YNNKEL (reference sequence). CDR3: CASTQSTGVYNEQFF. CDR3 coding DNA: TGTGCCAGCACCCAATCGACGGGGGTCTACAATGAGCAGTTCTTC.

This chain uses TRBV21-1 with TRBJ2-7; TRBD2, the table's D call, lacks a check against the DNA. TRBV21-1 is classified as a pseudogene. The CDR3 length is 16 residues. CDR3 residues: CASSKVKQGLVNEQYF. In DNA, the CDR3 is TGTGCCAGCAGCAAAGTGAAGCAGGGACTTGTAAACGAGCAGTACTTC.

This clone was seen a single time. This sequence joins TRBV7-8 and TRBJ2-2; D perhaps matches TRBD1 (6 bases). Germline assignment: CDR1 SGHVS and CDR2 FQNEAQ. The germline V and J ends were trimmed by 3 bases and 6 bases, with 17 bases remaining between them. This CDR3 is 16 amino acids long. CDR3 in DNA: TGTGCCAGCAGCTTGTTATGGACAGCTACCGCCGGGGAGCTGTTTTTT. This codes for CASSLLWTATAGELFF.

This chain connects TRBV4-3 to TRBJ1-4; 8 bases are shared with TRBD1. Germline loops: CDR1 LGHNA, CDR2 YSLEER. V shed 0 bases, J shed 8 bases, and the junction held 8 bases outside the gene matches. This CDR3 has 16 amino acids. This CDR3 is CASSQEETGDGEKLFF. In DNA, the CDR3 is TGCGCCAGCAGCCAAGAAGAGACAGGGGATGGGGAAAAACTGTTTTTT.

The chain has TRBV19 and TRBJ1-3; D remains unclear. Trimming took 0 bases from V and 0 from J, leaving 9 bases between them. The CDR3 sequence is 16 residues long. Germline V lookup: CDR1 LNHDA, CDR2 SQIVND (reference sequence). The chain's CDR3 is CASSIEVHSSGNTIYF. CDR3 bases: TGTGCCAGTAGTATAGAAGTCCACAGCTCTGGAAACACCATATATTTT.

This chain uses TRBV29-1 with TRBJ1-4; 9 bases match TRBD1. This CDR3 is built from 13 residues. Trimming cost V 6 bases and J 3 bases; bases outside gene matches: 2. The V gene's germline CDR1 is SQVTM and CDR2 ANQGSEA. The CDR3 region has the DNA TGCAGCGTGGGACAGGGCGCTAATGAAAAACTGTTTTTT. Translated, it gives CSVGQGANEKLFF.

The CDR3 loop reads CACQGSGETQYF. The CDR3 DNA sequence: TGTGCCTGCCAGGGTTCAGGAGAGACCCAGTACTTC. The chain uses TRBV30 and TRBJ2-5, with a tentative D call TRBD1 (5 bases). The CDR3 sequence is 12 residues long. Looked up from germline, CDR1 is GTSNPN and CDR2 is SVGIG (reference sequence). V lost 6 bases and J 4 bases, leaving 12 bases between the germline ends.